This T cell receptor delta chain was captured by sequencing in a study of Vγ9Vδ2 T cells in congenital toxoplasmosis (TCRdb year 2021). General notes on the study: IgG, IgM and IgA serology, Western blot and an in-house interferon-gamma release assay were used to diagnose congenital toxoplasmosis. Gamma and delta chain CDR3 repertoires of sorted blood gammadelta T cells were compared between congenitally T. gondii-infected and uninfected infants. Sequencing of the repertoires was done on samples from infants at two time points: 2 months after birth and 1 year of age. TCR sequencing covered roughly five infected and roughly 11 uninfected infants at 2 months, plus 3 infected and 4 uninfected infants at 1 year. Broad study findings and their caveats: At 2 months, infected infants appeared to have fewer N additions in TRGV9 and TRDV2 CDR3s than uninfected infants, particularly in TRDV2-TRDJ1 sequences. Germline-encoded fetal-type TRDV2 CDR3 sequences seemed more prevalent in infected than uninfected 2-month-old infants, suggesting an in utero expansion footprint. Repertoire differences between infected and uninfected infants were less clearly seen at 1 year of age than at 2 months. A public TRGV9 clonotype was highly prevalent in both infected and uninfected infants. Two months was the earliest age with enough suitable sample material for TCR repertoire analysis, so newborn repertoires were not sequenced.

The CDR3 has 18 amino acids, counting the end cysteine and phenylalanine. Here the CDR3 DNA is all that survives: 54 bases in frame from base 1. Clipping removes 1 base from V and 0 bases from J, with 12 as the unmatched junction base count. From the germline V gene, CDR1 is GEAIGNYY and CDR2 is EKD. cDNA was made by template-switch reverse transcription with TRGC- and TRDC-specific primers in one tube, using SuperScript II. The TRGC primer was designed for binding to both the TRGC1 and TRGC2 constant genes. Amplification of TRG and TRD was done with the KAPA Real-Time Library Amplification Kit, and AMPure XP beads were used for purification between steps. Index PCR with the Nextera XT Index Kit was used to attach Illumina sequencing adapters. An Illumina MiSeq with the V2 300 kit was used to sequence the TRG and TRD amplicons, producing 150 bp paired-end reads. Processing in the source paper ran as follows. Before any further analysis, FastQC version 0.11.8 was used to check read quality. With MiXCR version 3.0.3, reads were aligned to GenBank TRG or TRD reference genes and CDR3 sequences were built. Default MiXCR settings were kept, except that 3 rather than 5 consecutive nucleotides were used to assemble TRDD gene segments. N additions, CDR3 length, J segment length and clonotype sharing between samples were calculated with VDJtools version 1.2.1. CDR3 sequences that were out of frame or contained stop codons were removed from the analysis. Infant repertoires were compared for overlap with previously published fetal, cord blood and adult blood Vgamma9Vdelta2 repertoires. With CATT, TCRdb called clones again from the public reads; duplicate DNA rows were later joined. It is TCRdb's table, rather than the study itself, that gives the V and J calls and clone size. This sample has about 990 delta-chain clones in its table, and about 17% of those were observed once. Roughly a tenth of the sample lies in the top ten.

About this clone itself: The antigen it recognizes is unknown. Base-call qualities are not available, and no considerably larger clone is one nucleotide away.

The same treatment, consisting of spiramycin and/or pyrimethamine plus sulfadiazine plus folinic acid, was given to mothers of infected and uninfected infants alike. Every infant, whether infected or uninfected, was delivered at term after more than 37 weeks of gestation. Roughly 1 mL of blood was turned into PBMCs through Lymphoprep gradient centrifugation, and the PBMCs were then cryopreserved in liquid nitrogen and sent to Belgium. Thawed PBMCs were labeled with Zombie NIR viability dye and stained with CD3, TCR gammadelta, Vgamma9 and Vdelta2 antibodies. Sorting of CD3+ TCRgammadelta+ T cells was performed on a FACSAria III, reaching a mean purity of approximately 98%. For each sample, the RNeasy Micro Kit was used to isolate RNA from 8,500 to 10,000 sorted gammadelta T cells. The study infants had mothers who were enrolled with primary T. gondii infection during pregnancy. Infant peripheral blood was collected at an outpatient microbiology and virology center in Pavia, Italy.

This receptor was taken from a child younger than 10 born to a mother with Toxoplasma gondii infection during pregnancy, either congenitally infected or uninfected (not recorded which). This sequence uses TRDV2 and TRDJ1, and TRDD3 aligns with 8 junction nucleotides. The sample was gamma-delta T cells from blood. The CDR3 region reads CACDTLLGGSTYTDKLIF. The nucleotides read TGTGCCTGTGACACACTACTGGGGGGCTCAACGTACACCGATAAACTCATCTTT.